The present entry profiles one TCR beta chain with its context. This CDR3 is built from 13 residues. Germline V lookup: CDR1 LNHDA, CDR2 SQIVND (reference sequence). Trimming pared 7 bases from V and 0 bases from J, leaving 9 bases between. This entry is derived from a study of blood T cell repertoires in COVID-19. About the research overall: Acute-phase and convalescent COVID-19 samples originated in the United States, Italy and Spain. The analysed material was cDNA or gDNA that came from T cells, B-cell-depleted T cells, or PBMCs.

Source study methods: Counts of nucleated cells, estimated from reference gene primer amplification, were obtained. Generated by immunoSEQ multiplex PCR, the TCRdb table keeps only in-frame clones and is missing some. V, J and clone size derive from that table, while D and trimming were established from the DNA sequence. The repertoire holds some 54,000 clones, with just under 90% as singletons. This chain connects TRBV19 to TRBJ1-1; D is undetermined. The clonotype comes from a man older than 75 with active or convalescent COVID-19. The sequencing sample was made of peripheral blood. For the CDR3, the DNA is TGTGCCAGTAAGCCGACACTGAACACTGAAGCTTTCTTT. Translation: CASKPTLNTEAFF. Combining the CDR3 with reference TRBV19 and TRBJ1-1 gives the whole variable domain DGGITQSPKYLFRKEGQNVTLSCEQNLNHDAMYWYRQDPGQGLRLIYYSQIVNDFQKGDIAEGYSVSREKKESFPLTVTSAQKNPTAFYLCASKPTLNTEAFFGQGTRLTVV.